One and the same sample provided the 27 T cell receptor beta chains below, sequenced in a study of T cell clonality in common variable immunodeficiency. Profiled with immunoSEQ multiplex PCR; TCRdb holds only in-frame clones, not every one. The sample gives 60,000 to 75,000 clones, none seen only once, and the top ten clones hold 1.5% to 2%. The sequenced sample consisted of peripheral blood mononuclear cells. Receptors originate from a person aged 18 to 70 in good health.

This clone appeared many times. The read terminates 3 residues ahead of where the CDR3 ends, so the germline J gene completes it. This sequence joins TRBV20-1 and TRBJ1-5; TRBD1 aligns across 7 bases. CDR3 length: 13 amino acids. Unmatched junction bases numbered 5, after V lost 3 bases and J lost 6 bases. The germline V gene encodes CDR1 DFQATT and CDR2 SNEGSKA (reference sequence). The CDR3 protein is CSARDRLGQPQHF. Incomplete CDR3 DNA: TGCAGTGCTAGGGACAGGCTGGGTCAGCCC.

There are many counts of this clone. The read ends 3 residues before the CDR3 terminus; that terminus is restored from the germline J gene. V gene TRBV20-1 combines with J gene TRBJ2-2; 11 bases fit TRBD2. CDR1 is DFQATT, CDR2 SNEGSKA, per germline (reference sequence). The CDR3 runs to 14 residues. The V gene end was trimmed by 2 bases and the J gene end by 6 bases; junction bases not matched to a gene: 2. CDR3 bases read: TGCAGTGCTAGAACACTAGCGGGAGCCGGGGAG. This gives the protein CSARTLAGAGE. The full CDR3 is CSARTLAGAGELFF.

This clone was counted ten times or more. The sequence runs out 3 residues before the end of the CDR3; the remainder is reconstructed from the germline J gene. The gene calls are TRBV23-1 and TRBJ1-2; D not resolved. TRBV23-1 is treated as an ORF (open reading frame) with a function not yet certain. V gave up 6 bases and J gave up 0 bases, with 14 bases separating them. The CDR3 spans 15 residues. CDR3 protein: CASRGRQASNYGYTF. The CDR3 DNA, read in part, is TGCGCCAGCAGAGGTAGGCAGGCCTCTAACTATGGC.

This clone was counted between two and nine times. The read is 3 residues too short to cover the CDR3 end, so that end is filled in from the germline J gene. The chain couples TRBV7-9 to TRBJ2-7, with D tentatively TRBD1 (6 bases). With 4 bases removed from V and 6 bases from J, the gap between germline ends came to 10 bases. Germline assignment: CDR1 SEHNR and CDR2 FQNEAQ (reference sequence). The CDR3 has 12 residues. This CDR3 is CASSSQGSEQYF. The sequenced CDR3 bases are TGTGCCAGCAGCTCACAGGGAAGCGAG.

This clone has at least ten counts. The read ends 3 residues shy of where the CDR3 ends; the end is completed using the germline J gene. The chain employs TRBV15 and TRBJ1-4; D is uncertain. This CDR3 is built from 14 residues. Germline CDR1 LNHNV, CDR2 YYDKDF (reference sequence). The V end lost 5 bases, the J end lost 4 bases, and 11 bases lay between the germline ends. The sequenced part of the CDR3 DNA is TGTGCCACCAGCGGGCAAGAAATTAATGAAAAA. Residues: CATSGQEINEK. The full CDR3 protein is CATSGQEINEKLFF.

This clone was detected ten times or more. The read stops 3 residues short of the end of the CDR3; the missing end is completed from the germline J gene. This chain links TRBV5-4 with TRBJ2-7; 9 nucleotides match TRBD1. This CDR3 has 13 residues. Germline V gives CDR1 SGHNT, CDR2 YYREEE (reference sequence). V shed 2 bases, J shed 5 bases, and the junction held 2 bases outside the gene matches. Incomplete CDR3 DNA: TGTGCCAGCAGCTTCTGGACAGGGGACGAG. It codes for CASSFWTGDE. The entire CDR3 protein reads CASSFWTGDEQYF.

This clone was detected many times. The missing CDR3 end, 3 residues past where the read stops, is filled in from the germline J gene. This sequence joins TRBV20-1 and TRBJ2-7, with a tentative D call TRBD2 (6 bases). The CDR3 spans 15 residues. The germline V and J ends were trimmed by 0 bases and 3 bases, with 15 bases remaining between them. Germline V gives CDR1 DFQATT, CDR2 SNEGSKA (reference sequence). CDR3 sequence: CSARDRRTTFYEQYF. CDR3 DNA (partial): TGCAGTGCTAGAGATAGGAGGACTACCTTCTACGAG.

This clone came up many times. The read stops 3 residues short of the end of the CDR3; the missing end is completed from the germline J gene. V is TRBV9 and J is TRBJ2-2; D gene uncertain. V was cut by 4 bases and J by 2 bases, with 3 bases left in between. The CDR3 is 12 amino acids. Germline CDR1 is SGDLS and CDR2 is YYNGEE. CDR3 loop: CASSLNTGELFF. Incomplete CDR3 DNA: TGTGCCAGCAGCCTAAACACCGGGGAG.

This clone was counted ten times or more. The CDR3 sequence is CASSYFRVSNTGELFF. The CDR3 bases that were read are TGTGCCAGCAGCTACTTCAGGGTCTCGAACACCGGGGAG. The chain uses TRBV7-8 and TRBJ2-2; tentatively, D is TRBD1 (5 bases). The CDR3 is cut off 3 residues early in the read; its end comes from the germline J gene. This CDR3 has 16 residues. V shed 4 bases and J shed 0 bases, with 12 bases lying between them. Germline CDR1 SGHVS, CDR2 FQNEAQ.

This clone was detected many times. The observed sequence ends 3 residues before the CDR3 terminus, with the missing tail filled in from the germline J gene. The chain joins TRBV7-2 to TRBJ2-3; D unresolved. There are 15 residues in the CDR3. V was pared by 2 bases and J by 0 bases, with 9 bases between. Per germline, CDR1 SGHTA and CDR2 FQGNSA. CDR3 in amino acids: CASSLNYLSTDTQYF. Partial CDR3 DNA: TGTGCCAGCAGCTTAAACTACTTAAGCACAGATACG. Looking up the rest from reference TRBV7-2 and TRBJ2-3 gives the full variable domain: GAGVSQSPSNKVTEKGKDVELRCDPISGHTALYWYRQSLGQGLEFLIYFQGNSAPDKSGLPSDRFSAERTGGSVSTLTIQRTQQEDSAVYLCASSLNYLSTDTQYFGPGTRLTVL.

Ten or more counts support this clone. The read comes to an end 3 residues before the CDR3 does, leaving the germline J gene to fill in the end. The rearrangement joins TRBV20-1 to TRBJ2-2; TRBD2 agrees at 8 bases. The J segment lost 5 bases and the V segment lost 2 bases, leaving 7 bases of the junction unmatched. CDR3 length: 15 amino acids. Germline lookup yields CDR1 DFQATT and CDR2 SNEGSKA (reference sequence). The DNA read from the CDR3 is TGCAGTGCTAGAATTGCGGGGGGTGGTACCGGGGAG. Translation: CSARIAGGGTGE. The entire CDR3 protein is CSARIAGGGTGELFF.

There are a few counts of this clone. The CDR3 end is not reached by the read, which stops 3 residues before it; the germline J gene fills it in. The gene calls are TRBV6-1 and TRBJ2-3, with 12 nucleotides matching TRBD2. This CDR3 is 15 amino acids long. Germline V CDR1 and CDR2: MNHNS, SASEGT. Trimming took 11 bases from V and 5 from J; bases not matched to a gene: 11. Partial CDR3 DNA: TGTGCCGCCAGCGAAGGACTAGCGGGAATAGATACG. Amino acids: CAASEGLAGIDT. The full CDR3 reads CAASEGLAGIDTQYF.

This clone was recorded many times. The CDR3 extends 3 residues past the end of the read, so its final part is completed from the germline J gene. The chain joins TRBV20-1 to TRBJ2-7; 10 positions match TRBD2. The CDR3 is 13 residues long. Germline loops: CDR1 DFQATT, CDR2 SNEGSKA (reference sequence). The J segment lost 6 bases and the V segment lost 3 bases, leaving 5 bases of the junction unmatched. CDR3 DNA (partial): TGCAGTGCTAGGGCTAGCGGGAGTGGCGAG. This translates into CSARASGSGE. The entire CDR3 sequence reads CSARASGSGEQYF.

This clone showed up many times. CDR3 residues: CASCSERNNEQFF. Incomplete CDR3 DNA: TGTGCCAGCTGTAGTGAGCGGAACAATGAG. J is TRBJ2-1 and V is TRBV7-9, with D possibly matching TRBD2 (5 bases). The CDR3 extends 3 residues past the end of the read, so its final part is completed from the germline J gene. CDR1 is SEHNR and CDR2 is FQNEAQ in the germline V gene (reference sequence). The V end lost 8 bases, the J end lost 5 bases, and 13 bases lay between the germline ends. The CDR3 runs to 13 residues.

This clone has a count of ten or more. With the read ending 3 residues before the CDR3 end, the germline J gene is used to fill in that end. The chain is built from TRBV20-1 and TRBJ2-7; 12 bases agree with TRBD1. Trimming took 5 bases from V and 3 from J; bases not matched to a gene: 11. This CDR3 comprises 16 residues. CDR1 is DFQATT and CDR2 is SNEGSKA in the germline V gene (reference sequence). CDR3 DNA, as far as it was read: TGCAGTGCTCTGCCGTTTGGGACAGGGGGCTACTACGAG. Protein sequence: CSALPFGTGGYYE. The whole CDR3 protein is CSALPFGTGGYYEQYF.

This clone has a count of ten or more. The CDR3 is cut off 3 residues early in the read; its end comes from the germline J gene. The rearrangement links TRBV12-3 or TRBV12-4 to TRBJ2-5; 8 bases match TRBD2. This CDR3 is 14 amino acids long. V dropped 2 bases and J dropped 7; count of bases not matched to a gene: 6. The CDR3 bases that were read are TGTGCCAGCAGTTTAATGGGACTAGGCGGGACC. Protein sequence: CASSLMGLGGT. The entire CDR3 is CASSLMGLGGTQYF.

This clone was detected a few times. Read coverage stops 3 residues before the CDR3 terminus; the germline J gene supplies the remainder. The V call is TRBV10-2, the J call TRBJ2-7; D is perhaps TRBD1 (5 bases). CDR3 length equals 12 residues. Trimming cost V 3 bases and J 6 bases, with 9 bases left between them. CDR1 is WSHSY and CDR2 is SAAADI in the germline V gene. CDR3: CASSETGGEQYF. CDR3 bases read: TGCGCCAGCAGTGAAACAGGCGGCGAG.

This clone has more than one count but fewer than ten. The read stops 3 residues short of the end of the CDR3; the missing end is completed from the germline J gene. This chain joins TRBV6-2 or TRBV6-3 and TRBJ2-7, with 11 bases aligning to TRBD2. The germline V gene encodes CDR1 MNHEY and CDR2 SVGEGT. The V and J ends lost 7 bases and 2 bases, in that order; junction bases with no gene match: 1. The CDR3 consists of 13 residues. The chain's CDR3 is CASKLAGAYEQYF. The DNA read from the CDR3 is TGTGCCAGCAAACTAGCGGGGGCCTACGAG.

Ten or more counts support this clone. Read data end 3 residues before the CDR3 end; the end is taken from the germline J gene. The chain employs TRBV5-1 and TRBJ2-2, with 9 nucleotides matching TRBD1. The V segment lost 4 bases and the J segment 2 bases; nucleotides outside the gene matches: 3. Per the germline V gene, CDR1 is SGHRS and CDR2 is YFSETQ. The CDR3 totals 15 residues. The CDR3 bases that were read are TGCGCCAGCAGCACGGGACAGGGAAACACCGGGGAG. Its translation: CASSTGQGNTGE. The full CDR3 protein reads CASSTGQGNTGELFF.

The CDR3 loop reads CASNGQGRTEAFF. The sequenced part of the CDR3 DNA is TGCGCCAGCAACGGACAGGGTCGAACTGAA. This chain uses TRBV10-2 with TRBJ1-1; 8 bases are shared with TRBD1. From the germline J gene comes the end of the CDR3, since the read stops 3 residues before it. CDR3 length equals 13 residues. Germline CDR1 is WSHSY and CDR2 is SAAADI. Trimming at V came to 7 bases and at J to 5 bases, leaving 6 bases not matched to a gene.

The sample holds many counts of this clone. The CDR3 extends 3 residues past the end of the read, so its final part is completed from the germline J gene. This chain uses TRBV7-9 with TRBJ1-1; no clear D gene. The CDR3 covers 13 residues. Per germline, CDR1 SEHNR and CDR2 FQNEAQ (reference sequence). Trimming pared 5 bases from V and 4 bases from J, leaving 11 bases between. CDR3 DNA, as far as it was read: TGTGCCAGCAGCACGCAGGAGGGCACTGAA. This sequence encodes CASSTQEGTE. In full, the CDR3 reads CASSTQEGTEAFF.

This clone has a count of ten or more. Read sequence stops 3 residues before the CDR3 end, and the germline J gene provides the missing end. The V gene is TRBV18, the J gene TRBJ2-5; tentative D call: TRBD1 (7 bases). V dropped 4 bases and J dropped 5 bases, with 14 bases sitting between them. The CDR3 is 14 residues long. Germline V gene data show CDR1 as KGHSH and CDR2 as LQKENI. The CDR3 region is CASSLRRGQETQYF. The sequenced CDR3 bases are TGTGCCAGCTCACTACGGAGGGGGCAGGAGACC.

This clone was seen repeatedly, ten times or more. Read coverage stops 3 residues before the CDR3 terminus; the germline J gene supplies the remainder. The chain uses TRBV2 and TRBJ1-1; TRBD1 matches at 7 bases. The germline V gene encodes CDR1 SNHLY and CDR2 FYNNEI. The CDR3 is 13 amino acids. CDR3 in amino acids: CAQLGTVNTEAFF. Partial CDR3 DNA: TGTGCGCAGCTCGGGACAGTGAACACTGAA.

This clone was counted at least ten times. Partial CDR3 DNA: TGTGCCATCAGCTTAGCGGGAGGGACAGATACG. The encoded protein is CAISLAGGTDT. The CDR3 as a whole reads CAISLAGGTDTQYF. V and J are TRBV10-3 and TRBJ2-3, with 11 bases fitting TRBD2. The CDR3 end is not reached by the read, which stops 3 residues before it; the germline J gene fills it in. The CDR3 is 14 residues long. Unmatched junction bases numbered 2, after V lost 6 bases and J lost 3 bases. Per the germline V gene, CDR1 is ENHRY and CDR2 is SYGVKD.

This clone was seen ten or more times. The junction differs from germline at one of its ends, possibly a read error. The covered CDR3 bases are TGTGCCGGCAGCTTGTGGACAGGCTCCACAGATACG. Amino acid sequence: CAGSLWTGSTDT. The whole CDR3 region reads CAGSLWTGSTDTQYF. This sequence joins TRBV7-9 and TRBJ2-3; 7 positions agree with TRBD1. Read data end 3 residues before the CDR3 end; the end is taken from the germline J gene. The CDR3 is 15 amino acids. Germline CDR1 and CDR2: SEHNR and FQNEAQ (reference sequence).

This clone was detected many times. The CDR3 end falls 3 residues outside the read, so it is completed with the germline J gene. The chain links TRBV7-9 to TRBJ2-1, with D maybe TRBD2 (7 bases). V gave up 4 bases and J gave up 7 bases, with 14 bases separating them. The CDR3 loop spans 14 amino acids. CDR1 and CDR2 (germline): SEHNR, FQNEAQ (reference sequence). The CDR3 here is CASSSGAGENEQFF. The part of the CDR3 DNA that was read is TGTGCCAGCAGCTCAGGGGCGGGAGAAAATGAG.

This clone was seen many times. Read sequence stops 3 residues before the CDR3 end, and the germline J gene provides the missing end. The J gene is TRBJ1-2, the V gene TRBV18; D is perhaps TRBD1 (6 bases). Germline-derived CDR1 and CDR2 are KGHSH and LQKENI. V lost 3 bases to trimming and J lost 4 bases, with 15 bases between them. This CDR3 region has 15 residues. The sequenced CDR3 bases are TGTGCCAGCTCACCCCCGGACAGTGACTTCTATGGC. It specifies CASSPPDSDFYG. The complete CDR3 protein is CASSPPDSDFYGYTF.